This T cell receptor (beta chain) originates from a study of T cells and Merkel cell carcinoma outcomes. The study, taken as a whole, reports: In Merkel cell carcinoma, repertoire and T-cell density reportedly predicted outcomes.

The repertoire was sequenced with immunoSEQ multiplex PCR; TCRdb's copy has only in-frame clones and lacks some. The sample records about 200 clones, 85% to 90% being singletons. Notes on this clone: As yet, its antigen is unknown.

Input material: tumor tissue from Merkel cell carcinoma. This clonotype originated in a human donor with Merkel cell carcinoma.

CDR3: CASSQAGQPFSYSNEQFF. As DNA, the CDR3 is TGTGCCAGCAGCCAAGCGGGACAGCCTTTTAGTTATTCCAATGAGCAGTTCTTC. The chain uses TRBV14 and TRBJ2-1; TRBD1 matches at 7 bases. The length of the CDR3 is 18 residues. Trimming cost V 1 base and J 6 bases; bases outside gene matches: 15. Germline CDR1 is SGHDN and CDR2 is FVKESK.